What follows are 19 T cell receptor beta chains derived from one specimen sequenced in a study of shared clonotypes between healthy human individuals. TCRdb's copy holds only in-frame clones and misses some; the assay was immunoSEQ multiplex PCR. The sample has approximately 2,300,000 clones, approximately 90% seen once. What was sequenced was naive CD4+ T cells from PBMCs. Described subset: CD45RA+ positively selected. The receptors were sampled from a man aged 18 to 29 in good health. Some clones in this sample may be carry-over from other donors' samples.

The chain joins TRBV6-8 to TRBJ2-7; either TRBD1 or TRBD2 may supply D (6 bases each). The germline gives CDR1 MNHGY, CDR2 SAAAGT. V dropped 11 bases and J dropped 3 bases, with 14 bases sitting between them. This CDR3 contains 12 residues. In DNA form, the CDR3 reads TGTGCCGGAGGGGGGAAGAACTACGAGCAGTACTTC. It is translated as CAGGGKNYEQYF.

A remark on this clone: In the same sample, other DNA sequences code for this CDR3. V and J are TRBV18 and TRBJ2-1; 8 positions match TRBD1. Germline V gene sequence: CDR1 KGHSH, CDR2 LQKENI. The CDR3 sequence is 15 residues long. Germline trimming cut 2 bases from V and 2 bases from J; bases unmatched to any gene: 2. CDR3 DNA: TGTGCCAGCTCACCAGGGACAGGCCCCTACAATGAGCAGTTCTTC. It yields the protein CASSPGTGPYNEQFF.

J is TRBJ2-7 and V is TRBV27, with 8 bases aligning to TRBD1. This CDR3 region has 18 residues. V was clipped by 10 bases and J by 6 bases; unmatched bases: 26. CDR1 and CDR2 from the germline V gene are MNHEY and SMNVEV (reference sequence). CDR3: CANHLDRVYDPSSPEQYF. For the CDR3, the DNA is TGTGCCAACCACTTGGACAGGGTATACGACCCTTCTTCGCCCGAGCAGTACTTC.

The chain links TRBV5-1 to TRBJ2-3; D is uncertain. The V end was cut by 1 base, the J end by 4 bases, with 10 bases between. Germline lookup yields CDR1 SGHRS and CDR2 YFSETQ. The CDR3 length is 14 residues. CDR3 bases: TGCGCCAGCAGCTTGTTTGGCGCAGCAGATACGCAGTATTTT. Protein sequence: CASSLFGAADTQYF.

This clone showed up just once. The chain carries TRBV10-3 and TRBJ2-1; 8 nucleotides line up with TRBD1. The V gene's germline CDR1 is ENHRY and CDR2 SYGVKD. J gave up 6 bases and V 4 bases, and 5 bases lay outside the gene matches. This CDR3 has 14 residues. CDR3 DNA sequence: TGTGCCATCAGTGTCACAGGGGGACTCAATGAGCAGTTCTTC. This sequence encodes CAISVTGGLNEQFF.

The chain employs TRBV28 and TRBJ1-3; no clear D. The CDR3 has 14 residues. Germline CDR1 is MDHEN and CDR2 is SYDVKM. The V and J ends lost 8 bases and 5 bases respectively, with 16 bases between them. CDR3 DNA sequence: TGTGCCAGCTCCGGCCCCCGGGTCCGAAACACCATATATTTT. It is translated as CASSGPRVRNTIYF.

As to this clone: The sample has other DNA sequences that encode this CDR3 too. The V and J genes are TRBV20-1 and TRBJ2-1, with a tentative D call TRBD2 (6 bases). There are 11 residues in the CDR3. CDR1 DFQATT and CDR2 SNEGSKA come from the germline V gene (reference sequence). Trimming took off 5 bases at V and 9 bases at J, with 11 bases between the two ends. For the CDR3, the DNA is TGCAGTGCTGGTAAGGGAGGTGAGCAGTTCTTC. This sequence encodes CSAGKGGEQFF.

About this clone: Other DNA variants within this sample encode the same CDR3. The V gene is TRBV18, the J gene TRBJ2-3, with unresolved D. V was shortened by 1 base and J by 6 bases, with 8 bases between the two germline ends. The CDR3 extends over 13 amino acids. Germline V lookup: CDR1 KGHSH, CDR2 LQKENI. CDR3 sequence (DNA): TGTGCCAGCTCACCACTGTCTGGGGATACGCAGTATTTT. Its protein is CASSPLSGDTQYF.

The chain joins TRBV5-1 to TRBJ2-7; 12 nucleotides align to TRBD2. Germline lookup yields CDR1 SGHRS and CDR2 YFSETQ. This CDR3 region has 17 residues. Trimming at V came to 4 bases and at J to 6 bases, leaving 14 bases not matched to a gene. The CDR3 nucleotides are TGCGCCAGCAGCCCAGGACTAGCGGGACCCGGTGATTTCGAGCAGTACTTC. This gives the protein CASSPGLAGPGDFEQYF.

Notes on this clone: Germline is not matched at one junction end, which may reflect a read error. The chain has TRBV28 and TRBJ2-3, with no clear D. The CDR3 spans 15 residues. Germline assignment: CDR1 MDHEN and CDR2 SYDVKM. The CDR3 region has the DNA TGTGCCACCAGTTTTCCAGACCTTCGGCGGAATACGCAGTATTTT. Protein sequence: CATSFPDLRRNTQYF.

CDR3 residues: CASSPLDGLSSYEQYF. DNA for the CDR3: TGTGCCAGCAGCCCGTTGGACGGACTTAGCTCCTACGAGCAGTACTTC. The chain couples TRBV5-5 to TRBJ2-7, with D perhaps matching TRBD2 (5 bases). This CDR3 is 16 amino acids long. Trimming stripped 4 bases from V and 0 bases from J, with 17 bases between. Germline assignment: CDR1 SGHKS and CDR2 YYEKEE (reference sequence).

CDR3 region: CAWSVVGISNEQYF. CDR3 nucleotide sequence: TGTGCCTGGAGTGTTGTGGGGATTTCCAACGAGCAGTACTTC. The chain couples TRBV30 to TRBJ2-7, with unresolved D. In germline, CDR1 is GTSNPN, CDR2 SVGIG (reference sequence). There are 14 residues in the CDR3. Trimming cost V 0 bases and J 5 bases, with 14 bases left between them.

V gene TRBV11-3 combines with J gene TRBJ2-3; either TRBD1 or TRBD2 may supply D (5 bases each). With 9 bases removed from V and 0 bases from J, the gap between germline ends came to 19 bases. Germline V gives CDR1 SGHNT, CDR2 YENEEA. The length of the CDR3 is 16 residues. For the CDR3, the DNA is TGTGCCAGAACACTCCGGAGGACAATTAGCACAGATACGCAGTATTTT. Protein sequence: CARTLRRTISTDTQYF.

The gene calls are TRBV7-7 and TRBJ2-5; 16 bases are shared with TRBD2. The CDR3 totals 16 residues. Germline V CDR1 and CDR2: SSHAT, FNYEAQ (reference sequence). Trimming cost V 4 bases and J 4 bases; bases outside gene matches: 3. CDR3 in amino acids: CASSSGTSGRGETQYF. The CDR3 coding sequence is TGTGCCAGCAGCTCCGGGACTAGCGGGAGGGGAGAGACCCAGTACTTC.

The chain employs TRBV18 and TRBJ1-4; D might be TRBD1 (5 bases). V shed 3 bases and J shed 3 bases, with 14 bases lying between them. CDR1 KGHSH and CDR2 LQKENI come from the germline V gene. CDR3 size: 16 residues. CDR3 amino acids: CASSPPQRGANEKLFF. The DNA of the CDR3 is TGTGCCAGCTCACCCCCCCAGAGGGGTGCTAATGAAAAACTGTTTTTT. Complete variable domain (other parts from reference TRBV18 and TRBJ1-4): NAGVMQNPRHLVRRRGQEARLRCSPMKGHSHVYWYRQLPEEGLKFMVYLQKENIIDESGMPKERFSAEFPKEGPSILRIQQVVRGDSAAYFCASSPPQRGANEKLFFGSGTQLSVL.

The chain is built from TRBV28 and TRBJ1-4; D remains ambiguous. Trimming left V 5 bases short and J 6 bases short, with 13 bases between. CDR1 and CDR2 (germline): MDHEN, SYDVKM. The CDR3 consists of 14 residues. The CDR3 protein is CASSPGLGYEKLFF. For the CDR3, the DNA is TGTGCCAGCAGTCCCGGTTTGGGCTATGAAAAACTGTTTTTT.

The chain couples TRBV5-1 to TRBJ2-3, with no clear D. The V gene lost 6 bases and the J gene lost 6 bases, with 17 bases spanning the gap. The CDR3 loop spans 14 amino acids. Germline V lookup: CDR1 SGHRS, CDR2 YFSETQ. The chain's CDR3 is CASTNSYLLDTQYF. In nucleotides, the CDR3 is TGCGCCAGCACCAATTCATACTTACTGGATACGCAGTATTTT.

Only a few counts were recorded for this clone. This sample includes further DNA sequences coding for the same CDR3. This sequence joins TRBV18 and TRBJ2-2, with a possible D match to TRBD1 (5 bases). Germline lookup yields CDR1 KGHSH and CDR2 LQKENI. The CDR3 is made up of 13 amino acids. The V end lost 1 base, the J end lost 5 bases, and 5 bases lay between the germline ends. As DNA, the CDR3 is TGTGCCAGCTCACCACAGGGGACCGGGGAGCTGTTTTTT. Its translation is CASSPQGTGELFF. Drawing the rest from reference TRBV18 and TRBJ2-2, the complete variable domain is NAGVMQNPRHLVRRRGQEARLRCSPMKGHSHVYWYRQLPEEGLKFMVYLQKENIIDESGMPKERFSAEFPKEGPSILRIQQVVRGDSAAYFCASSPQGTGELFFGEGSRLTVL.

Remarks on this clone: At one end, the junction sequence differs from germline, possibly due to a read error. V gene TRBV11-2 combines with J gene TRBJ2-4; tentatively, D is TRBD1 or TRBD2 (5 bases each). The germline V gene has CDR1 SGHAT and CDR2 FQNNGV. The CDR3 is 12 residues long. CDR3: CASNLEGLGGRF. The CDR3 DNA follows: TGTGCCAGCAACCTAGAAGGGCTTGGGGGTCGCTTC.